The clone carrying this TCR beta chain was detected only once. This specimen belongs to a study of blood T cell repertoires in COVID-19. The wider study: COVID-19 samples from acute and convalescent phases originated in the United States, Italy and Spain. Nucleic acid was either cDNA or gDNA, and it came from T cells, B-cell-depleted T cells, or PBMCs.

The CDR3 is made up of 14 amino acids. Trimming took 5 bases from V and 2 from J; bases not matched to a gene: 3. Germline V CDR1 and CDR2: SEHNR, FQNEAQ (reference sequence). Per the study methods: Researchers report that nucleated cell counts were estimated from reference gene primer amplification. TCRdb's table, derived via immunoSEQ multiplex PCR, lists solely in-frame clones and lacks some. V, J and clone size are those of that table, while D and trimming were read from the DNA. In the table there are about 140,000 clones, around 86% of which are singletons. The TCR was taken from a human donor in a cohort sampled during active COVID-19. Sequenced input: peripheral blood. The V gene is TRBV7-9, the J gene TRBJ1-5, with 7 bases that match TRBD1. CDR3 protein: CASSRQGGNQPQHF. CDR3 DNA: TGTGCCAGCAGCCGACAGGGAGGCAATCAGCCCCAGCATTTT.